This TCR beta chain is from a study of beta chain features in type 1 diabetes. Trimming left V 3 bases short and J 5 bases short, with 11 bases between. Germline V gene data show CDR1 as SGHNT and CDR2 as YYREEE (reference sequence). This CDR3 has 13 residues. TCRB transcripts that were expressed got sequenced, as all of the isolated RNA had been reverse transcribed. Sequenced by immunoSEQ multiplex PCR; TCRdb stores in-frame clones only, minus some. The sample includes some 500,000 clones, roughly 11% of them seen just once. Overall study results and limits: Among patients with Type 1 diabetes, TCRB CDR3s were moderately but significantly shorter in every one of the four CD4+ subsets.

About this clone: Its target is not known.

Sequencing was done on a sample of naive CD4+ T cells from blood. The rearrangement joins TRBV5-4 to TRBJ2-5; tentatively, D is TRBD1 (6 bases). The sequence derives from a woman aged 18-29 years in good health. In DNA form, the CDR3 reads TGTGCCAGCAGCTCGGGACACGGGGAGACCCAGTACTTC. Translating gives CASSSGHGETQYF.